The subject of this entry is one T cell receptor (beta chain). Its specificity is unknown. Other DNA variants within this sample encode the same CDR3. After expansion with viral peptide pools in the ViraFEST assay, antigen-specific CD4+ T cells were sequenced. CD4+ T cells were isolated after around ten days of culture. The authors exchanged half the medium for IL-2 medium on days 3 and 7. The data were obtained in a study of vaccination effects on CD4 cells after COVID-19. Findings and limits, study-wide: The study dataset contains few convalescent patients and includes no early post-infection timepoints. Late after vaccination, infection- and vaccine-induced clones showed marked clonal contraction.

V was pared by 4 bases and J by 5 bases, with 10 bases between. This CDR3 spans 14 amino acids. Germline CDR1 is KGHDR and CDR2 is SFDVKD. The assay was immunoSEQ multiplex PCR, and TCRdb's table has in-frame clones only and misses some. Seen here are 45,000 to 65,000 clones, over 80% observed once, and the top ten hold approximately 2.4%. The chain links TRBV24-1 to TRBJ2-2; D perhaps matches TRBD1 (5 bases). The clonotype originates from a human donor who received a COVID-19 vaccine. Sequences were derived from CD4+ T cells from PBMCs cultured with HCoV-229E spike peptides, sampled before COVID-19 vaccination. The CDR3 DNA is TGTGCCACCAGTGACCCAGGGAATACCGGGGAGCTGTTTTTT. It encodes CATSDPGNTGELFF.